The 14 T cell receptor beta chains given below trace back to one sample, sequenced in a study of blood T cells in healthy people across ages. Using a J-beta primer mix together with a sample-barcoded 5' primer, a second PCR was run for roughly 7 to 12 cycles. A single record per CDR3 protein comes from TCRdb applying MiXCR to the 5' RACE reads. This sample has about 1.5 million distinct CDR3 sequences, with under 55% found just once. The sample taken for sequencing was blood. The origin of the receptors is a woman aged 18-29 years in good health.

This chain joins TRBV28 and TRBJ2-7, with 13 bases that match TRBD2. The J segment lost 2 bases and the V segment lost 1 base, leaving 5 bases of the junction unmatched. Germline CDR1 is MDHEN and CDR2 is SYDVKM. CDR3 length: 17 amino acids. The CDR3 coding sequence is TGTGCCAGCAGTTTATACCGGACTAGCGGGAGTACCTACGAGCAGTACTTC. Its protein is CASSLYRTSGSTYEQYF.

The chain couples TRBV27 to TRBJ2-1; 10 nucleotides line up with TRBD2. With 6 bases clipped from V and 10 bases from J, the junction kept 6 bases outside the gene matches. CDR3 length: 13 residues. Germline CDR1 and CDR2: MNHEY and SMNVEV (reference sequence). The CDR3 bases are TGTGCCAGCAGCGCTAGCGGGAGTTGGGAGCAGTTCTTC. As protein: CASSASGSWEQFF.

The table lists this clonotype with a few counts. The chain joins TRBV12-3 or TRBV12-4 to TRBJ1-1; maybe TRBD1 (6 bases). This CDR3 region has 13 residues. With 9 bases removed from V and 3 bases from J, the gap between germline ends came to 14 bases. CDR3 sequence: CASRKQGYTEAFF. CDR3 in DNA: TGTGCCAGTAGGAAACAGGGTTACACTGAAGCTTTCTTT.

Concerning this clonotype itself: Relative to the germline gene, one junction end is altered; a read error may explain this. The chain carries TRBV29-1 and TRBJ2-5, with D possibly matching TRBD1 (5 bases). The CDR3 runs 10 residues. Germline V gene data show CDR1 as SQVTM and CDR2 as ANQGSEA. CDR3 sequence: CGVDTGEQYF. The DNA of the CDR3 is TGCGGCGTCGATACAGGAGAGCAGTACTTC.

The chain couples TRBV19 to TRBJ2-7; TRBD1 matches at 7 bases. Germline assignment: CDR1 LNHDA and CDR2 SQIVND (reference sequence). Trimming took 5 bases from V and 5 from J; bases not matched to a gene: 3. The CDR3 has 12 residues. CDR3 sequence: CASSGTDNEQYF. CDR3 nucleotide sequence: TGTGCCAGTAGTGGGACAGACAACGAGCAGTACTTC. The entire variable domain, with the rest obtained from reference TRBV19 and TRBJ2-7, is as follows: DGGITQSPKYLFRKEGQNVTLSCEQNLNHDAMYWYRQDPGQGLRLIYYSQIVNDFQKGDIAEGYSVSREKKESFPLTVTSAQKNPTAFYLCASSGTDNEQYFGPGTRLTVT.

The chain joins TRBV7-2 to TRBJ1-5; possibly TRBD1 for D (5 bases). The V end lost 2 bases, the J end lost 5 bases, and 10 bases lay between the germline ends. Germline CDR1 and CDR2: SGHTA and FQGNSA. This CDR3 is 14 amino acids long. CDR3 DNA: TGTGCCAGCAGCTTAAGGGGTGGGCATCAGCCCCAGCATTTT. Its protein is CASSLRGGHQPQHF.

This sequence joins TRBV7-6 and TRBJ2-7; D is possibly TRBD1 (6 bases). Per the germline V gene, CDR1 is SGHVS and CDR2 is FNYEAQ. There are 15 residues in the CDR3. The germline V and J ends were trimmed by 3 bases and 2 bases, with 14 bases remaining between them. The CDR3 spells CASSLDSGVPYEQYF. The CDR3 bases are TGTGCCAGCAGCTTGGACTCAGGGGTCCCCTACGAGCAGTACTTC. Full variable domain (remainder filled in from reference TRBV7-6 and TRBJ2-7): GAGVSQSPRYKVTKRGQDVALRCDPISGHVSLYWYRQALGQGPEFLTYFNYEAQQDKSGLPNDRFSAERPEGSISTLTIQRTEQRDSAMYRCASSLDSGVPYEQYFGPGTRLTVT.

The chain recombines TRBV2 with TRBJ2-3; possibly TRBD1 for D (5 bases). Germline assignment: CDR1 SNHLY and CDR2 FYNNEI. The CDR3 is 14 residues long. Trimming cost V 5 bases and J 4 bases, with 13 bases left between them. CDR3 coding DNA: TGTGCCAGCAGTATCGCACAAGGGGCAGATACGCAGTATTTT. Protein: CASSIAQGADTQYF.

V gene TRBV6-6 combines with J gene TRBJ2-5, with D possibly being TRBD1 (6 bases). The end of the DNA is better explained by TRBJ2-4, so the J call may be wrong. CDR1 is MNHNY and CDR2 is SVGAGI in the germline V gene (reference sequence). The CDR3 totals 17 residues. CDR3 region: CASSSHRVQWPQNIQYF. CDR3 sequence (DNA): TGTGCCAGCAGTTCCCACAGGGTGCAGTGGCCCCAAAACATTCAGTACTTC.

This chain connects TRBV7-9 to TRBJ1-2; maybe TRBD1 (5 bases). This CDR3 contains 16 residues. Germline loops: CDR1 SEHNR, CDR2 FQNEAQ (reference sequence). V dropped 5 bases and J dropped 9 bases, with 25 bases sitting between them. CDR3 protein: CASSPEGRQGRMRYTF. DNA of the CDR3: TGTGCCAGCAGCCCCGAGGGGCGGCAGGGAAGAATGCGCTACACCTTC.

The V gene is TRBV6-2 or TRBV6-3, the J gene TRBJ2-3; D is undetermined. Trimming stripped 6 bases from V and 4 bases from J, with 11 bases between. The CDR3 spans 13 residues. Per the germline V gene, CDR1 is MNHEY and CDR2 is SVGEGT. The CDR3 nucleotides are TGTGCCAGCAGAACTCTATTCGCAGATACGCAGTATTTT. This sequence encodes CASRTLFADTQYF.

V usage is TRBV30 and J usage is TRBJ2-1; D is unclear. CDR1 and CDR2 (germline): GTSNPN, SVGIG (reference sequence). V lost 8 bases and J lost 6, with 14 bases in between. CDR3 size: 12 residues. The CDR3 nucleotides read TGTGCCGGGCGGCAGGCCGGCAATGAGCAGTTCTTC. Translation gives CAGRQAGNEQFF.

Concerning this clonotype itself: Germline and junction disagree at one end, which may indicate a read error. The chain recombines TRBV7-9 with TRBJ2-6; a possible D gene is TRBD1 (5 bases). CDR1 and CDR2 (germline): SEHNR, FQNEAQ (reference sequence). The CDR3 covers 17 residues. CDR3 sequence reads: CASSLAPGSSGANVLTF. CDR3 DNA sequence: TGTGCCAGCAGCTTAGCGCCAGGGTCCTCTGGGGCCAATGTCCTGACTTTC.

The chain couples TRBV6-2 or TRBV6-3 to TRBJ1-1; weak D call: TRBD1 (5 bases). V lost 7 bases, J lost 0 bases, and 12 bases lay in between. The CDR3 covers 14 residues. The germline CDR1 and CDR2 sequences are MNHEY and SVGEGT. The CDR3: CASNEGALNTEAFF. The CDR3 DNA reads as TGTGCCAGCAATGAAGGGGCCCTGAACACTGAAGCTTTCTTT.